One and the same sample provided the 13 T cell receptor beta chains below, sequenced in a study of cytomegalovirus exposure and HLA in healthy donors. The method was immunoSEQ multiplex PCR; TCRdb's version includes in-frame clones alone and lacks a portion of them. The sample lists tens of thousands of clones, 90% to 95% occurring once. The sequencing input was PBMCs. These receptors were obtained from a woman aged 18-29 years in good health and CMV-seronegative.

The V call is TRBV18, the J call TRBJ2-1; 9 positions agree with TRBD1. This CDR3 is built from 13 residues. Germline V gene lookup returns CDR1 KGHSH and CDR2 LQKENI. V shed 6 bases, J shed 7 bases, and the junction held 4 bases outside the gene matches. CDR3 region: CASSGTGYNEQFF. The CDR3 DNA is TGTGCCAGCTCGGGGACAGGGTATAATGAGCAGTTCTTC.

The chain has TRBV15 and TRBJ1-2; D may be TRBD1 (6 bases). Germline V lookup: CDR1 LNHNV, CDR2 YYDKDF (reference sequence). Trimming left V 3 bases short and J 7 bases short, with 15 bases between. The CDR3 contains 14 residues. The CDR3 here is CATSRKGDSVGYTF. In nucleotides, the CDR3 is TGTGCCACCAGCAGGAAGGGGGATTCTGTTGGCTACACCTTC.

The chain has TRBV5-1 and TRBJ2-2, with D possibly matching TRBD1 (6 bases). The CDR3 is 15 amino acids. Germline V CDR1 and CDR2: SGHRS, YFSETQ. The ends were cut back, 0 bases at V and 2 bases at J, with 8 bases in the middle. The CDR3 DNA reads as TGCGCCAGCAGCTTGGGGGACATTAACACCGGGGAGCTGTTTTTT. This gives the protein CASSLGDINTGELFF.

This clone was counted a few times. The genes are TRBV28 and TRBJ2-5; 10 bases are shared with TRBD2. Germline trimming cut 6 bases from V and 5 bases from J; bases unmatched to any gene: 9. This CDR3 spans 15 amino acids. Germline CDR1 reads MDHEN; CDR2 reads SYDVKM. In DNA, the CDR3 is TGTGCCAGCAGATCCTCCCAGCGGGGGGGGGAGACCCAGTACTTC. It is translated as CASRSSQRGGETQYF.

The chain is built from TRBV27 and TRBJ2-2, with 9 bases that match TRBD2. Germline CDR1 reads MNHEY; CDR2 reads SMNVEV (reference sequence). The CDR3 totals 15 residues. The J segment lost 5 bases and the V segment lost 3 bases, leaving 4 bases of the junction unmatched. The CDR3 sequence is CASSFLAGWTGELFF. In nucleotides, the CDR3 is TGTGCCAGCAGTTTCCTAGCGGGGTGGACCGGGGAGCTGTTTTTT.

This clone has only one observation. The chain has TRBV6-1 and TRBJ2-2, with D tentatively TRBD2 (7 bases). Germline V gene lookup returns CDR1 MNHNS and CDR2 SASEGT. The CDR3 spans 12 residues. Trimming took off 6 bases at V and 13 bases at J, with 15 bases between the two ends. DNA for the CDR3: TGTGCCAGCAGCGAGGGAGGGGGAAGGCTGTTTTTT. Protein product: CASSEGGGRLFF.

The chain links TRBV7-9 to TRBJ2-2; 7 nucleotides align to TRBD1. This CDR3 is 15 amino acids long. Germline values: CDR1 SEHNR, CDR2 FQNEAQ (reference sequence). V lost 4 bases and J lost 0; bases outside the gene matches: 2. CDR3 loop: CASSWGQTNTGELFF. The CDR3 bases are TGTGCCAGCAGCTGGGGACAGACGAACACCGGGGAGCTGTTTTTT.

This clone appeared once. This chain joins TRBV28 and TRBJ2-1, with a tentative D call TRBD1 (6 bases). CDR3 length: 14 amino acids. Deletions cut 3 bases from V and 2 bases from J, with 8 bases between. Germline V CDR1 and CDR2: MDHEN, SYDVKM. The CDR3 spells CASSLGTTYNEQFF. The CDR3 DNA reads TGTGCCAGCAGTTTGGGGACAACCTACAATGAGCAGTTCTTC. The variable domain in full, with the rest retrieved from reference TRBV28 and TRBJ2-1, is DVKVTQSSRYLVKRTGEKVFLECVQDMDHENMFWYRQDPGLGLRLIYFSYDVKMKEKGDIPEGYSVSREKKERFSLILESASTNQTSMYLCASSLGTTYNEQFFGPGTRLTVL.

The CDR3 loop reads CASSLEGQGAKGYTF. The CDR3 DNA sequence: TGCGCCAGCAGCTTGGAGGGACAGGGGGCAAAAGGCTACACCTTC. The chain is built from TRBV5-1 and TRBJ1-2; 12 bases match TRBD1. V trimming: 0 bases; J trimming: 8 bases; junction bases outside the gene matches: 5. CDR1 and CDR2 from the germline V gene are SGHRS and YFSETQ. The CDR3 totals 15 residues.

This clone was counted between two and nine times. The chain has TRBV5-1 and TRBJ2-3; 7 bases map to TRBD1. CDR3 size: 16 residues. With V trimmed by 4 bases and J by 6 bases, 14 bases remained unmatched. Germline assignment: CDR1 SGHRS and CDR2 YFSETQ. The CDR3, as DNA: TGCGCCAGCAGCCTGGATTGGGCAGGGGGAGAGGATACGCAGTATTTT. Its protein is CASSLDWAGGEDTQYF.

The chain joins TRBV19 to TRBJ1-2; TRBD1 might be the D (6 bases). The V and J ends lost 5 bases and 7 bases respectively, with 14 bases between them. Germline CDR1 reads LNHDA; CDR2 reads SQIVND (reference sequence). The CDR3 sequence is 13 residues long. For the CDR3, the DNA is TGTGCCAGTAGTTCCAGGGGCGGGAGTGGCTACACCTTC. Translating gives CASSSRGGSGYTF.

V gene TRBV15 combines with J gene TRBJ2-7, with TRBD1 matching 7 bases. With V trimmed by 1 base and J by 5 bases, 5 bases remained unmatched. Germline-derived CDR1 and CDR2 are LNHNV and YYDKDF (reference sequence). The CDR3 loop spans 14 amino acids. The CDR3 DNA reads as TGTGCCACCAGCAGAGGCGACAGGGTCCACGAGCAGTACTTC. As protein: CATSRGDRVHEQYF. Full variable domain (remainder filled in from reference TRBV15 and TRBJ2-7): DAMVIQNPRYQVTQFGKPVTLSCSQTLNHNVMYWYQQKSSQAPKLLFHYYDKDFNNEADTPDNFQSRRPNTSFCFLDIRSPGLGDTAMYLCATSRGDRVHEQYFGPGTRLTVT.

The V gene is TRBV5-1, the J gene TRBJ1-4; 11 nucleotides line up with TRBD1. Germline CDR1 SGHRS, CDR2 YFSETQ. V gave up 4 bases and J gave up 7 bases; unmatched junction bases: 3. The CDR3 loop spans 14 amino acids. CDR3 sequence: CASSTGQGAEKLFF. The CDR3 DNA sequence: TGCGCCAGCAGCACCGGACAGGGGGCTGAAAAACTGTTTTTT.